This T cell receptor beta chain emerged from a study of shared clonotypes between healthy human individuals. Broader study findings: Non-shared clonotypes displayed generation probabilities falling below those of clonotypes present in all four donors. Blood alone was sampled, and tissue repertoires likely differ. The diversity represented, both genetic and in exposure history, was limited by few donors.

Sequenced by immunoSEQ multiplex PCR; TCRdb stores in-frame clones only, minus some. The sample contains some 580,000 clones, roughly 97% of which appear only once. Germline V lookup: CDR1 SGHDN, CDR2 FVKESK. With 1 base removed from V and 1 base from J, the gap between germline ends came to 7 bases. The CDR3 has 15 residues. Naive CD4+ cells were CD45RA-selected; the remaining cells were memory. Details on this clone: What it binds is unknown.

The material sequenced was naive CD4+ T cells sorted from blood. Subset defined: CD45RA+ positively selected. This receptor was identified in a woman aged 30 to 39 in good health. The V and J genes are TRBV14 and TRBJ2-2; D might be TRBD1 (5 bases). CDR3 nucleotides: TGTGCCAGCAGCCAAGCTAGGGGGAACACCGGGGAGCTGTTTTTT. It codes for CASSQARGNTGELFF.